One and the same sample provided the 14 T cell receptor beta chains below, sequenced in a study of human T cells and chemical hapten exposure. TCRdb itself ran the RACE reads through MiXCR, one entry per CDR3 protein. This table holds approximately 97,000 distinct CDR3 sequences, 27% found once. Time point specified: patch test 3, about 24 weeks after DPC sensitization. Described treatment: therapeutic diphenylcyclopropenone sensitization with weekly scalp DPC. This specimen consisted of whole blood, obtained in connection with sensitization to the hapten diphenylcyclopropenone (DPC). These receptors all stem from a man aged 40-49 years with alopecia areata. Some clones in this sample may be carry-over from other donors' samples.

The chain joins TRBV28 to TRBJ1-4; maybe TRBD1 (6 bases). Trimming cost V 4 bases and J 4 bases, with 16 bases left between them. Per the germline V gene, CDR1 is MDHEN and CDR2 is SYDVKM. The CDR3 runs to 16 residues. The CDR3 DNA sequence: TGTGCCAGCAGTTCACCCTCAGGGGAAGGTAATGAAAAACTGTTTTTT. Amino acid sequence: CASSSPSGEGNEKLFF.

The gene calls are TRBV7-9 and TRBJ2-5; tentatively, D is TRBD1 (5 bases). V lost 5 bases and J lost 5, with 21 bases in between. The CDR3 sequence is 16 residues long. CDR1 is SEHNR, CDR2 FQNEAQ, per germline (reference sequence). CDR3 region: CASSPVRRTPGETQYF. The CDR3 DNA sequence: TGTGCCAGCAGCCCCGTTCGAAGGACGCCAGGGGAGACCCAGTACTTC.

The chain recombines TRBV14 with TRBJ1-4, with D unresolved. The CDR3 has 15 residues. With 1 base removed from V and 8 bases from J, the gap between germline ends came to 14 bases. Germline values: CDR1 SGHDN, CDR2 FVKESK. Here the CDR3 reads CASSQGKGGREKLFF. The CDR3 DNA follows: TGTGCCAGCAGCCAAGGAAAGGGTGGTCGGGAAAAACTGTTTTTT.

V and J are TRBV20-1 and TRBJ1-5; D gene uncertain. Per germline, CDR1 DFQATT and CDR2 SNEGSKA (reference sequence). Trimming took off 5 bases at V and 3 bases at J, with 17 bases between the two ends. This CDR3 region has 15 residues. CDR3 amino acids: CSAPPVEGFNQPQHF. The DNA of the CDR3 is TGCAGTGCTCCCCCCGTTGAGGGATTCAATCAGCCCCAGCATTTT.

This clonotype has only a few counts. V usage is TRBV20-1 and J usage is TRBJ2-3; D call uncertain. V lost 3 bases to trimming and J lost 5 bases, with 9 bases between them. Germline assignment: CDR1 DFQATT and CDR2 SNEGSKA (reference sequence). The CDR3 has 12 amino acids. The CDR3 region is CSARGPRDTQYF. CDR3 bases: TGCAGTGCTAGGGGCCCCCGAGATACGCAGTATTTT.

V gene TRBV7-9 combines with J gene TRBJ2-7, with 7 nucleotides matching TRBD2. The CDR3 contains 18 residues. V was clipped by 1 base and J by 0 bases; unmatched bases: 12. Germline CDR1 reads SEHNR; CDR2 reads FQNEAQ (reference sequence). The CDR3 region has the DNA TGTGCCAGCAGCTTAGTAGGGCGGGGGATAGCGGACTCCTACGAGCAGTACTTC. Its translation: CASSLVGRGIADSYEQYF.

Only a few counts were recorded for this clonotype. The V call is TRBV6-5, the J call TRBJ2-6, with a weak D call TRBD2 (6 bases). Germline values: CDR1 MNHEY, CDR2 SVGAGI. Deletions cut 5 bases from V and 0 bases from J, with 11 bases between. This CDR3 has 16 residues. The CDR3 reads CASSPEGPSGANVLTF. As DNA, the CDR3 is TGTGCCAGCAGTCCGGAGGGTCCCTCTGGGGCCAACGTCCTGACTTTC.

The rearrangement uses TRBV9 and TRBJ2-1; 9 bases fit TRBD1. After removal of 4 bases from V and 4 bases from J, the junction contained 9 bases not matched to a gene. Germline CDR1 is SGDLS and CDR2 is YYNGEE. This CDR3 region has 16 residues. The CDR3 sequence: CASSPTGTGSYNEQFF. The DNA of the CDR3 is TGTGCCAGCAGCCCTACCGGGACAGGGAGTTACAATGAGCAGTTCTTC.

Only a few counts were recorded for this clonotype. The gene calls are TRBV7-9 and TRBJ2-1; 10 bases align to TRBD2. In germline, CDR1 is SEHNR, CDR2 FQNEAQ (reference sequence). The CDR3 extends over 14 amino acids. With V trimmed by 1 base and J by 10 bases, 4 bases remained unmatched. The CDR3 DNA sequence: TGTGCCAGCAGCTTAGTTAGCGGGAGGCCCGAGCAGTTCTTC. Its protein is CASSLVSGRPEQFF.

The chain combines TRBV28 with TRBJ2-7; D gene ambiguous. Trimming took 3 bases from V and 0 from J, leaving 9 bases between them. Germline values: CDR1 MDHEN, CDR2 SYDVKM. This CDR3 contains 14 residues. CDR3 nucleotide sequence: TGTGCCAGCAGTTTCCGAGAATTCTCCTACGAGCAGTACTTC. Amino acid sequence: CASSFREFSYEQYF.

The V gene is TRBV7-2, the J gene TRBJ2-7; the match to TRBD2 covers 8 bases. The germline V gene encodes CDR1 SGHTA and CDR2 FQGNSA. After removal of 3 bases from V and 1 base from J, the junction contained 5 bases not matched to a gene. The CDR3 spans 15 residues. Here the CDR3 reads CASSFSGLESYEQYF. The CDR3 coding sequence is TGTGCCAGCAGCTTCTCGGGACTAGAGTCCTACGAGCAGTACTTC.

V and J are TRBV27 and TRBJ1-5; D perhaps matches TRBD1 (5 bases). From germline, CDR1 is MNHEY and CDR2 SMNVEV (reference sequence). Trimming left V 3 bases short and J 4 bases short, with 10 bases between. The CDR3 runs to 14 residues. The CDR3 sequence is CASSFAGPNQPQHF. The DNA for the CDR3 is TGTGCCAGCAGTTTCGCAGGGCCAAATCAGCCCCAGCATTTT.

The chain joins TRBV7-9 to TRBJ2-2; possibly TRBD2 for D (6 bases). Germline loops: CDR1 SEHNR, CDR2 FQNEAQ (reference sequence). V gave up 1 base and J gave up 6 bases, with 12 bases separating them. The CDR3 consists of 15 residues. CDR3 DNA sequence: TGTGCCAGCAGCTTAGACAGGAGGGCGGCCGGGGAGCTGTTTTTT. This codes for CASSLDRRAAGELFF.

The V and J genes are TRBV10-3 and TRBJ1-6; D perhaps matches TRBD1 (6 bases). V was cut by 6 bases and J by 0 bases, with 12 bases left in between. CDR3 length: 16 amino acids. The V gene's germline CDR1 is ENHRY and CDR2 SYGVKD. Here the CDR3 DNA reads TGTGCCATCAGACAGGACAGCAGCTCCTATAATTCACCCCTCCACTTT. Protein: CAIRQDSSSYNSPLHF.